Following are 27 T cell receptor beta chains from one sample sequenced in a study of beta chain features in type 1 diabetes. The study reverse transcribed the entire isolated RNA, so it sequenced expressed TCRB transcripts. Libraries were prepared by immunoSEQ multiplex PCR; TCRdb keeps only in-frame clonotypes and omits some of them. The data show 860,000 or so clones, around a sixth seen once. Sequenced input: naive CD4+ T cells from blood. The origin of the receptors is a woman under 30 in good health.

This clone was seen a few times. The chain joins TRBV7-9 to TRBJ1-2, with TRBD1 as a possible D gene (6 bases). CDR1 and CDR2 (germline): SEHNR, FQNEAQ (reference sequence). Trimming stripped 0 bases from V and 4 bases from J, with 12 bases between. The CDR3 is 15 amino acids. The CDR3, as DNA: TGTGCCAGCAGCTTAGCACAGGGCCTTACCTATGGCTACACCTTC. Translation: CASSLAQGLTYGYTF.

CDR3 region: CAISEGDTDHYEQYF. In nucleotides, the CDR3 is TGTGCCATCAGTGAGGGGGACACCGACCACTACGAGCAGTACTTC. This sequence joins TRBV10-3 and TRBJ2-7; TRBD1 is a possible D gene (6 bases). CDR1 ENHRY and CDR2 SYGVKD come from the germline V gene. This CDR3 spans 15 amino acids. V was clipped by 2 bases and J by 3 bases, with 14 bases between them.

The chain couples TRBV6-1 to TRBJ1-2; 10 positions match TRBD1. The germline V gene has CDR1 MNHNS and CDR2 SASEGT. Trimming at V came to 4 bases and at J to 3 bases, leaving 14 bases not matched to a gene. The length of the CDR3 is 18 residues. CDR3 sequence (DNA): TGTGCCAGCAGTGGAAATCCGGGACAGGGGAAAGTTCACTATGGCTACACCTTC. Its translation is CASSGNPGQGKVHYGYTF.

This clone came up a few times. The V call is TRBV4-3, the J call TRBJ2-3; D might be TRBD2 (7 bases). This CDR3 is built from 15 residues. The V gene's germline CDR1 is LGHNA and CDR2 YSLEER. The V end was cut by 3 bases, the J end by 6 bases, with 16 bases between. The CDR3 region is CASSQGGGVGDTQYF. The CDR3 region has the DNA TGCGCCAGCAGCCAGGGAGGGGGAGTGGGGGATACGCAGTATTTT.

This clone was counted only a few times. Other nucleotide sequences from this sample produce the same CDR3. The gene calls are TRBV5-1 and TRBJ2-7; 8 nucleotides match TRBD1. Germline V gives CDR1 SGHRS, CDR2 YFSETQ. The CDR3 loop spans 15 amino acids. The V gene end was trimmed by 4 bases and the J gene end by 2 bases; junction bases not matched to a gene: 8. The CDR3 bases are TGCGCCAGCAGCCCCAGGACAGGGTCGGCCTACGAGCAGTACTTC. Translated: CASSPRTGSAYEQYF.

This chain joins TRBV4-1 and TRBJ2-1; D is perhaps TRBD1 or TRBD2 (5 bases each). The length of the CDR3 is 15 residues. CDR1 and CDR2 from the germline V gene are MGHRA and YSYEKL. V lost 4 bases and J lost 4, with 14 bases in between. The CDR3 bases are TGCGCCAGCAGCCCCACCGGGACGAAATACAATGAGCAGTTCTTC. As protein: CASSPTGTKYNEQFF.

This clone appeared a few times. This chain uses TRBV5-4 with TRBJ2-2; D gene uncertain. Trimming pared 4 bases from V and 2 bases from J, leaving 15 bases between. Per germline, CDR1 SGHNT and CDR2 YYREEE (reference sequence). This CDR3 spans 16 amino acids. The CDR3 loop reads CASSPGRRANTGELFF. CDR3 DNA sequence: TGTGCCAGCAGCCCCGGACGGCGAGCCAACACCGGGGAGCTGTTTTTT. Full variable domain (missing parts from reference TRBV5-4 and TRBJ2-2): ETGVTQSPTHLIKTRGQQVTLRCSSQSGHNTVSWYQQALGQGPQFIFQYYREEENGRGNFPPRFSGLQFPNYSSELNVNALELDDSALYLCASSPGRRANTGELFFGEGSRLTVL.

The chain has TRBV14 and TRBJ2-7; 11 bases are a match to TRBD2. This CDR3 is 14 amino acids long. Losses at the gene ends were 1 base for V and 6 bases for J; bases not matched to a gene: 2. Germline values: CDR1 SGHDN, CDR2 FVKESK. The DNA of the CDR3 is TGTGCCAGCAGCCAAGGACTAGCGGGACGCGAGCAGTACTTC. Residues: CASSQGLAGREQYF.

This clone was counted only a few times. The rearrangement uses TRBV2 and TRBJ2-2; tentative D call: TRBD2 (6 bases). This CDR3 spans 15 amino acids. Looked up from germline, CDR1 is SNHLY and CDR2 is FYNNEI. V lost 5 bases, J lost 1 base, and 11 bases lay in between. The CDR3 bases are TGTGCCAGCAGTACGGAGGGGCGGAACACCGGGGAGCTGTTTTTT. Amino acids: CASSTEGRNTGELFF.

This clone was observed a handful of times. DNA of the CDR3: TGCAGCGTTACCGGGACAGGGTTTGACGGGGAGCTGTTTTTT. It translates to CSVTGTGFDGELFF. V gene TRBV29-1 combines with J gene TRBJ2-2; 9 bases agree with TRBD1. The CDR3 has 14 amino acids. In germline, CDR1 is SQVTM, CDR2 ANQGSEA. Trimming at V came to 5 bases and at J to 7 bases, leaving 8 bases not matched to a gene.

The chain carries TRBV15 and TRBJ2-1, with D unresolved. Deletions cut 0 bases from V and 7 bases from J, with 10 bases between. Germline CDR1 reads LNHNV; CDR2 reads YYDKDF (reference sequence). This CDR3 region has 14 residues. CDR3 sequence (DNA): TGTGCCACCAGCAGAGAGTCCAGGCTGAATGAGCAGTTCTTC. Amino acids: CATSRESRLNEQFF.

In its sample, this clone was seen a few times. J is TRBJ2-7 and V is TRBV7-8, with D possibly matching TRBD1 (6 bases). This CDR3 has 16 amino acids. The V and J ends lost 6 bases and 2 bases respectively, with 20 bases between them. In germline, CDR1 is SGHVS, CDR2 FQNEAQ. The CDR3 protein is CASSSSPRTVTYEQYF. CDR3 DNA: TGTGCCAGCAGTTCCTCACCCCGGACAGTGACCTACGAGCAGTACTTC.

This clone appeared a few times. V gene TRBV23-1 combines with J gene TRBJ2-3, with 9 bases lining up with TRBD2. TRBV23-1 is an open reading frame whose function is uncertain. V lost 0 bases to trimming and J lost 2 bases; unmatched junction nucleotides: 15. This CDR3 has 20 residues. The CDR3 reads CASSQSMTLAGGPYTDTQYF. The CDR3 nucleotides are TGCGCCAGCAGTCAATCGATGACGCTGGCGGGAGGGCCTTACACAGATACGCAGTATTTT.

The CDR3 DNA follows: TGTGCCAGTAGTACCGGACAGTTCTATGGCTACACCTTC. This encodes CASSTGQFYGYTF. The J gene is TRBJ1-2, the V gene TRBV19; the D gene is possibly TRBD1 (6 bases). Trimming left V 4 bases short and J 4 bases short, with 10 bases between. The CDR3 contains 13 residues. Germline V CDR1 and CDR2: LNHDA, SQIVND (reference sequence).

The V and J genes are TRBV19 and TRBJ2-4, with 12 bases matching TRBD1. Looked up from germline, CDR1 is LNHDA and CDR2 is SQIVND (reference sequence). This CDR3 is built from 15 residues. Trimming cost V 6 bases and J 4 bases; bases outside gene matches: 4. CDR3 sequence reads: CASSRDRGRKNIQYF. The CDR3 DNA sequence: TGTGCCAGTAGCCGGGACAGGGGGCGGAAAAACATTCAGTACTTC.

The chain joins TRBV19 to TRBJ2-5, with 7 bases aligning to TRBD1. Germline V gene sequence: CDR1 LNHDA, CDR2 SQIVND (reference sequence). The CDR3 consists of 14 residues. V lost 4 bases to trimming and J lost 2 bases; unmatched junction nucleotides: 4. DNA for the CDR3: TGTGCCAGTAGTAGCCAGGGGGTTCAAGAGACCCAGTACTTC. Translated: CASSSQGVQETQYF.

The CDR3 protein is CASSFETGGEDTQYF. CDR3 in DNA: TGTGCCAGCAGCTTTGAGACGGGAGGGGAAGATACGCAGTATTTT. V is TRBV5-6 and J is TRBJ2-3; 8 positions agree with TRBD2. Per the germline V gene, CDR1 is SGHDT and CDR2 is YYEEEE. The CDR3 is made up of 15 amino acids. The trim removed 2 bases at V and 5 bases at J, leaving 7 bases unmatched.

Only a few counts were recorded for this clone. The chain combines TRBV5-1 with TRBJ2-5; weak D call: TRBD1 (5 bases). The CDR3 is 14 amino acids. With 7 bases removed from V and 4 bases from J, the gap between germline ends came to 17 bases. The germline CDR1 and CDR2 sequences are SGHRS and YFSETQ. The CDR3 region has the DNA TGCGCCAGCCACAGAAACCCAGGGTTAGAGACCCAGTACTTC. Encoded protein: CASHRNPGLETQYF. Full variable domain (missing parts from reference TRBV5-1 and TRBJ2-5): KAGVTQTPRYLIKTRGQQVTLSCSPISGHRSVSWYQQTPGQGLQFLFEYFSETQRNKGNFPGRFSGRQFSNSRSEMNVSTLELGDSALYLCASHRNPGLETQYFGPGTRLLVL.

This clone has more than one count but fewer than ten. This CDR3 reads CASRPIGGGNYEQYF. The CDR3 DNA sequence: TGTGCCAGCAGACCGATTGGGGGAGGAAACTACGAGCAGTACTTC. The chain couples TRBV25-1 to TRBJ2-7; D perhaps matches TRBD2 (6 bases). There are 15 residues in the CDR3. CDR1 MGHDK and CDR2 SYGVNS come from the germline V gene. V was clipped by 6 bases and J by 3 bases, with 18 bases between them.

This clone was observed a few times. The CDR3 is CASKVGGTTAYEQYF. The CDR3 region has the DNA TGTGCCAGCAAGGTAGGAGGGACTACAGCCTACGAGCAGTACTTC. V gene TRBV6-5 combines with J gene TRBJ2-7, with 7 bases aligning to TRBD2. The length of the CDR3 is 15 residues. From germline, CDR1 is MNHEY and CDR2 SVGAGI. Losses at the gene ends were 7 bases for V and 2 bases for J; bases not matched to a gene: 11.

This clone came up a few times. The V gene is TRBV4-2, the J gene TRBJ1-5; D ambiguous. This CDR3 has 16 amino acids. V was trimmed by 0 bases and J by 1 base, leaving 10 bases between them. Germline CDR1 is LGHNA and CDR2 is YNFKEQ. The CDR3 DNA follows: TGTGCCAGCAGCCAAGAAGAGGTGATGAGCAATCAGCCCCAGCATTTT. This gives the protein CASSQEEVMSNQPQHF.

V and J are TRBV7-3 and TRBJ1-1, with D perhaps TRBD1 (5 bases). This CDR3 region has 14 residues. V was trimmed by 5 bases and J by 4 bases, leaving 14 bases between them. Germline CDR1 is SGHTA and CDR2 is FQGTGA. CDR3 in amino acids: CASSLQGGRTEAFF. The CDR3 region has the DNA TGTGCCAGCAGCCTTCAGGGTGGTCGCACTGAAGCTTTCTTT.

V gene TRBV21-1 combines with J gene TRBJ1-5; TRBD1, as called in the table, went unchecked against the DNA. TRBV21-1 is a listed pseudogene. This CDR3 spans 18 amino acids. CDR3 region: CASSMAQRPGGSNQPQHF. The CDR3 region has the DNA TGTGCCAGCAGCATGGCGCAGAGGCCAGGGGGTAGCAATCAGCCCCAGCATTTT.

The V and J genes are TRBV15 and TRBJ1-4; a weak D match, TRBD1 (6 bases). The CDR3 runs to 18 residues. Germline CDR1 and CDR2: LNHNV and YYDKDF (reference sequence). V lost 0 bases and J 2 bases, leaving 16 bases between the germline ends. Here the CDR3 reads CATSRDRVGTGTNEKLFF. In nucleotides, the CDR3 is TGTGCCACCAGCAGAGATCGGGTGGGCACAGGGACTAATGAAAAACTGTTTTTT. The full variable domain, in which reference TRBV15 and TRBJ1-4 provide the parts outside the CDR3, is DAMVIQNPRYQVTQFGKPVTLSCSQTLNHNVMYWYQQKSSQAPKLLFHYYDKDFNNEADTPDNFQSRRPNTSFCFLDIRSPGLGDTAMYLCATSRDRVGTGTNEKLFFGSGTQLSVL.

The rearrangement joins TRBV18 to TRBJ2-1; TRBD2 agrees at 9 bases. The CDR3 is 13 residues long. Trimming removed 4 bases from V and 7 bases from J; junction bases left unmatched: 2. The germline V gene has CDR1 KGHSH and CDR2 LQKENI. The DNA for the CDR3 is TGTGCCAGCTCACGGCTAGCGGGAAATGAGCAGTTCTTC. Translated, it gives CASSRLAGNEQFF.

V and J are TRBV4-1 and TRBJ2-2; 8 nucleotides align to TRBD2. The junction had 6 bases not matched to a gene; V was cut back by 5 bases and J by 4 bases. CDR1 MGHRA and CDR2 YSYEKL come from the germline V gene. CDR3 length: 15 residues. Here the CDR3 reads CASSASGSITGELFF. The CDR3 coding sequence is TGCGCCAGCAGCGCGAGCGGGAGTATCACCGGGGAGCTGTTTTTT.

This clone has just a few counts. This chain links TRBV14 with TRBJ1-3, with 8 bases aligning to TRBD1. The junction had 4 bases not matched to a gene; V was cut back by 4 bases and J by 5 bases. CDR3 size: 14 residues. CDR1 and CDR2 from the germline V gene are SGHDN and FVKESK. The CDR3 here is CASSPGTGRNTIYF. The CDR3 DNA is TGTGCCAGCAGCCCCGGGACAGGCCGAAACACCATATATTTT.